This T cell receptor beta chain was sequenced in a study of control samples from healthy donors and cancer patients. This clone was seen once. Clones were sequenced by immunoSEQ multiplex PCR, and TCRdb holds only the in-frame ones, with some missing. The repertoire consists of about 53,000 clones, with around 90% occurring once and the leading ten covering more than 13%. The CDR3 runs to 16 residues. Trimming removed 1 base from V and 4 bases from J, with 14 bases in between. Germline V gene lookup returns CDR1 SGHTA and CDR2 FQGNSA. This TCR was sampled from a man aged 55 to 70 with head and neck cancer. The rearrangement uses TRBV7-2 and TRBJ1-3; D call uncertain. Input material: PBMCs. CDR3 sequence reads: CASSLVPLGSGNTIYF. The CDR3 bases are TGTGCCAGCAGCTTAGTGCCTTTAGGATCCGGAAACACCATATATTTT.